This T cell receptor (beta chain) appears in the sequencing data of a study of T cells in Graves' hyperthyroidism and ophthalmopathy. Study outcomes and limitations: Researchers found most expanded thyroid clonotypes above 0.001 in blood as well. Ophthalmopathy stood apart from stable hyperthyroidism in a 13 V-J model.

The CDR3 regions of TCR beta were amplified from RNA transcripts. When the TCR CDR3 underwent first-round RT-PCR, the HTBI primer set was used. Each CDR3 protein is one row after TCRdb ran MiXCR on the multiplex PCR reads. The profile covers 450,000 to 700,000 distinct CDR3 sequences, with around 46% appearing a single time and over 15% taken by the ten largest. This clonotype was picked up many times. As yet, its antigen is unknown. On the basis of clinical symptoms, serum thyroxine and TRAb, thyroid ultrasound and orbital computed tomography, diagnoses were made. The V gene's germline CDR1 is DFQATT and CDR2 SNEGSKA (reference sequence). This CDR3 is 12 amino acids long. J lost 5 bases, V lost 6 bases, and 5 bases had no gene match.

The chain combines TRBV20-1 with TRBJ2-7; 9 bases fit TRBD2. The TCR sequence derives from an adult woman with Graves' disease, either hyperthyroidism or ophthalmopathy (not recorded which). Sequences were obtained from peripheral blood or thyroid tissue (not recorded which). Written as DNA, the CDR3 is TGCAGTGCCACCGGGACTAGCCACGAGCAGTACTTC. Amino acid sequence: CSATGTSHEQYF.